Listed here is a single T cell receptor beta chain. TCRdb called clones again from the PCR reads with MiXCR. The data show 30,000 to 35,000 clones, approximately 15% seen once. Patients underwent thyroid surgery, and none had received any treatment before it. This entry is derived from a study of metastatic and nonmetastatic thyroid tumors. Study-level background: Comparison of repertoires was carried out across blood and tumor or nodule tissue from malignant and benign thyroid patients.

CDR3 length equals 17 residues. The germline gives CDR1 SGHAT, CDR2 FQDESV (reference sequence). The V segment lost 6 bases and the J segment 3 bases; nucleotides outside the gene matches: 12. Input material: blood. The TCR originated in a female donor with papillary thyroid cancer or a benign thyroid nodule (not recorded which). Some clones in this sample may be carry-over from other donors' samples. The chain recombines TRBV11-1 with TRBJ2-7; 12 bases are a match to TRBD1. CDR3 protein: CASSPTSGTGGIYEQYF. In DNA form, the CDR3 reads TGTGCCAGCAGTCCTACATCCGGGACAGGGGGCATCTACGAGCAGTACTTC. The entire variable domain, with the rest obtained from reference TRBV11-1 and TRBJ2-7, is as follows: EAEVAQSPRYKITEKSQAVAFWCDPISGHATLYWYRQILGQGPELLVQFQDESVVDDSQLPKDRFSAERLKGVDSTLKIQPAELGDSAMYLCASSPTSGTGGIYEQYFGPGTRLTVT.